A single sample gave rise to the 2 T cell receptor beta chains below, sequenced in a study of T cell responses to AZD1222 COVID-19 vaccine. The table came from immunoSEQ multiplex PCR; TCRdb's copy has only in-frame clones and leaves some out. The data contain tens of thousands of clones, roughly 90% of them singletons. The specimen was peripheral blood, collected 28 days after the second AZD1222 dose. The receptor set was obtained from an adult who received the AZD1222 COVID-19 vaccine.

This chain joins TRBV29-1 and TRBJ1-1; D gene ambiguous. CDR1 and CDR2 from the germline V gene are SQVTM and ANQGSEA. The V gene lost 4 bases and the J gene lost 1 base, with 13 bases spanning the gap. This CDR3 has 14 residues. CDR3 sequence reads: CSVGAIGGNTEAFF. The CDR3 DNA reads as TGCAGCGTTGGTGCAATCGGAGGGAACACTGAAGCTTTCTTT.

J is TRBJ2-7 and V is TRBV5-4; TRBD2 aligns across 8 bases. The germline CDR1 and CDR2 sequences are SGHNT and YYREEE (reference sequence). The V gene end was trimmed by 4 bases and the J gene end by 1 base; junction bases not matched to a gene: 7. The CDR3 has 15 amino acids. The CDR3 nucleotides read TGTGCCAGCAGCGCGGGGACTAGAAAATCCTACGAGCAGTACTTC. Its translation is CASSAGTRKSYEQYF.